This T cell receptor beta chain was captured in a study of control samples from healthy donors and cancer patients. V was cut by 3 bases and J by 7 bases, with 16 bases left in between. The CDR3 totals 14 residues. CDR1 is ENHRY and CDR2 is SYGVKD in the germline V gene. Assay used: immunoSEQ multiplex PCR; TCRdb lists only in-frame clones, some missing. This table holds approximately 50,000 clones, roughly 92% found once. The clonotype comes from a man aged 25 to 40 with colorectal cancer. Material: PBMCs. V is TRBV10-3 and J is TRBJ2-7, with D uncertain. CDR3 sequence (DNA): TGTGCCATCAGTGAACTATCCCCACCTGGGGAGCAGTACTTC. Its translation is CAISELSPPGEQYF.